The 25 T cell receptor beta chains below were found in one sample sequenced in a study of Graves' ophthalmopathy and Graves' hyperthyroidism. The sequenced template was RNA, covering the TCR beta CDR3 region. An opening RT-PCR round employed HTBI primers and preceded a second-round multiplex PCR. In TCRdb, the multiplex PCR reads were re-called with MiXCR into one record per CDR3 protein. The sample holds about 380,000 distinct CDR3 sequences; roughly 14% are singletons and the top ten take 5.5% to 8%. The sequenced sample was peripheral blood. These receptors came from a woman aged 18-29 years with stable Graves' hyperthyroidism.

The chain joins TRBV6-5 to TRBJ1-1, with TRBD1 identical over 10 bases. CDR3 size: 14 residues. Per the germline V gene, CDR1 is MNHEY and CDR2 is SVGAGI. V was clipped by 6 bases and J by 7 bases; unmatched bases: 8. CDR3 sequence: CASRYGTGVGEAFF. The CDR3 bases are TGTGCCAGCAGATACGGGACAGGGGTAGGTGAAGCTTTCTTT.

This clonotype was found many times. The chain recombines TRBV2 with TRBJ1-2; D is ambiguous. CDR1 is SNHLY, CDR2 FYNNEI, per germline. V gave up 6 bases and J gave up 3 bases, with 14 bases separating them. CDR3 size: 14 residues. The CDR3 sequence is CASRTPSADYGYTF. The CDR3 DNA follows: TGTGCCAGCAGGACACCTAGTGCGGACTATGGCTACACCTTC.

This clonotype was picked up many times. The genes are TRBV6-5 and TRBJ1-6, with 9 positions matching TRBD1. V was pared by 2 bases and J by 8 bases, with 7 bases of the junction left unmatched. The V gene's germline CDR1 is MNHEY and CDR2 SVGAGI. The CDR3 sequence is 16 residues long. DNA of the CDR3: TGTGCCAGCAGTTACGACAGGGGGTTGCCCCATTCACCCCTCCACTTT. This translates into CASSYDRGLPHSPLHF.

In its sample, this clonotype was seen many times. This chain connects TRBV27 to TRBJ1-1, with unresolved D. The V end lost 1 base, the J end lost 8 bases, and 11 bases lay between the germline ends. The CDR3 is made up of 13 amino acids. The germline V gene encodes CDR1 MNHEY and CDR2 SMNVEV (reference sequence). The CDR3 DNA reads as TGTGCCAGCAGTTTATTGGGCACCCCGGAAGCTTTCTTT. This sequence encodes CASSLLGTPEAFF.

The V and J genes are TRBV12-3 or TRBV12-4 and TRBJ1-1; 10 nucleotides align to TRBD1. CDR3 length equals 14 residues. V lost 7 bases to trimming and J lost 10 bases; unmatched junction nucleotides: 12. The CDR3 is CASTLTGGVSGAFF. CDR3 sequence (DNA): TGTGCCAGCACCTTGACAGGGGGCGTCTCCGGAGCTTTCTTT.

This clonotype appeared many times. The chain has TRBV29-1 and TRBJ2-7; weak D call: TRBD1 (6 bases). V lost 4 bases and J 6 bases, leaving 13 bases between the germline ends. Germline loops: CDR1 SQVTM, CDR2 ANQGSEA. The CDR3 is 12 amino acids. The CDR3 spells CSVVGVRGEQYF. The CDR3 DNA reads TGCAGCGTTGTGGGGGTCAGGGGCGAGCAGTACTTC.

Turning to this clonotype: Since a much larger clone is just one base distant, this may be a read error. The chain is built from TRBV6-1 and TRBJ1-1; D may be TRBD1 (5 bases). V was pared by 8 bases and J by 1 base, with 8 bases between. Germline lookup yields CDR1 MNHNS and CDR2 SASEGT. The CDR3 is 12 amino acids. The CDR3 coding sequence is TGTGCCAGCGGGACGGCGAACACTGAAGCTTTCTTT. Protein sequence: CASGTANTEAFF.

The gene calls are TRBV4-1 and TRBJ1-2, with 9 nucleotides matching TRBD1. The germline V gene has CDR1 MGHRA and CDR2 YSYEKL. There are 17 residues in the CDR3. V lost 0 bases and J lost 2; bases outside the gene matches: 7. The CDR3 reads CASSQELWDRENYGYTF. As DNA, the CDR3 is TGCGCCAGCAGCCAAGAACTTTGGGACAGGGAGAACTATGGCTACACCTTC.

This clonotype was detected ten times or more. The CDR3 loop is CATSDPAAPGQNQPQHF. The CDR3 DNA reads as TGTGCCACCAGTGATCCCGCCGCACCGGGACAAAATCAGCCCCAGCATTTT. The rearrangement uses TRBV24-1 and TRBJ1-5; D might be TRBD1 (6 bases). V lost 3 bases and J lost 4, with 18 bases in between. Germline loops: CDR1 KGHDR, CDR2 SFDVKD. The CDR3 is 17 residues long.

This clonotype was observed at least ten times. The chain has TRBV4-3 and TRBJ1-3; D uncertain. CDR1 and CDR2 (germline): LGHNA, YSLEER. Deletions cut 4 bases from V and 6 bases from J, with 22 bases between. The CDR3 is made up of 17 amino acids. In DNA form, the CDR3 reads TGCGCCAGCAGCCTATCGTTACAGCGCGCAACTATAAACACCATATATTTT. This codes for CASSLSLQRATINTIYF.

This clonotype was recorded many times. V is TRBV24-1 and J is TRBJ2-5; 8 bases align to TRBD2. The J segment lost 4 bases and the V segment lost 2 bases, leaving 5 bases of the junction unmatched. The length of the CDR3 is 15 residues. CDR1 and CDR2 from the germline V gene are KGHDR and SFDVKD. As DNA, the CDR3 is TGTGCCACCAGTGATTCGCGGGGGGACCGAGAGACCCAGTACTTC. It codes for CATSDSRGDRETQYF.

This clonotype was seen ten or more times. The chain couples TRBV20-1 to TRBJ1-6, with 10 nucleotides matching TRBD1. V shed 5 bases and J 9 bases; nucleotides not matched to a gene: 13. This CDR3 has 16 amino acids. Per germline, CDR1 DFQATT and CDR2 SNEGSKA (reference sequence). The CDR3 here is CSAPPTGTGEGSPLHF. In nucleotides, the CDR3 is TGCAGTGCTCCCCCAACCGGGACAGGGGAGGGTTCACCCCTCCACTTT.

This clonotype was observed at least ten times. The chain links TRBV5-1 to TRBJ1-1, with 9 bases matching TRBD1. The V and J ends lost 5 bases and 0 bases, in that order; junction bases with no gene match: 11. The CDR3 runs to 17 residues. Germline V CDR1 and CDR2: SGHRS, YFSETQ. The CDR3 DNA reads TGCGCCAGCAGAAATGAACAGGGGGCTTTCATGAACACTGAAGCTTTCTTT. Protein: CASRNEQGAFMNTEAFF.

This clonotype was observed at least ten times. The chain has TRBV19 and TRBJ2-2; D perhaps matches TRBD1 (6 bases). Germline CDR1 reads LNHDA; CDR2 reads SQIVND (reference sequence). The CDR3 sequence is 15 residues long. V dropped 4 bases and J dropped 4 bases, with 13 bases sitting between them. The CDR3 DNA reads as TGTGCCAGTAGTAATTTACAGGGTAGCACCGGGGAGCTGTTTTTT. Translating it yields CASSNLQGSTGELFF.

The rearrangement joins TRBV28 to TRBJ1-1; D unclear. The CDR3 loop spans 12 amino acids. Germline assignment: CDR1 MDHEN and CDR2 SYDVKM. Deletions cut 6 bases from V and 7 bases from J, with 12 bases between. In DNA, the CDR3 is TGTGCCAGCAGCCCGGACTTTAGTGAAGCTTTCTTT. Its translation: CASSPDFSEAFF.

Of note for this clonotype: An end of the junction differs from the germline gene, which may be a read error. V usage is TRBV12-3 or TRBV12-4 and J usage is TRBJ1-1, with D possibly matching TRBD1 (5 bases). CDR3 size: 15 residues. CDR3 residues: CASSLGTLGGADAFF. CDR3 DNA sequence: TGTGCCAGCAGTTTAGGGACACTCGGCGGAGCTGACGCTTTCTTT.

This clonotype came up many times. The V and J genes are TRBV20-1 and TRBJ1-1; D unclear. Germline V gene sequence: CDR1 DFQATT, CDR2 SNEGSKA (reference sequence). The V gene lost 6 bases and the J gene lost 3 bases, with 8 bases spanning the gap. CDR3 length: 11 amino acids. The CDR3 coding sequence is TGCAGTGCCGGACGGGACACTGAAGCTTTCTTT. It encodes CSAGRDTEAFF.

There are many counts of this clonotype. V gene TRBV2 combines with J gene TRBJ2-7; weak D call: TRBD2 (6 bases). Trimming shortened V by 4 bases and J by 3 bases, and 10 bases separated the two germline ends. Looked up from germline, CDR1 is SNHLY and CDR2 is FYNNEI. This CDR3 is built from 13 residues. The CDR3 region is CASSVGRGYEQYF. CDR3 bases: TGTGCCAGCAGTGTGGGGCGGGGCTACGAGCAGTACTTC.

This clonotype showed up many times. The rearrangement uses TRBV2 and TRBJ2-5; unclear D gene. V was clipped by 1 base and J by 1 base, with 10 bases between them. CDR3 size: 15 residues. Per germline, CDR1 SNHLY and CDR2 FYNNEI. CDR3 DNA sequence: TGTGCCAGCAGTGAAGACGCGGTAACCCAAGAGACCCAGTACTTC. Translation: CASSEDAVTQETQYF.

A few counts support this clonotype. V usage is TRBV5-4 and J usage is TRBJ2-6; 9 positions match TRBD1. Trimming removed 4 bases from V and 4 bases from J; junction bases left unmatched: 6. Germline assignment: CDR1 SGHNT and CDR2 YYREEE (reference sequence). This CDR3 contains 16 residues. CDR3 protein: CASSIGQGIGANVLTF. CDR3 nucleotide sequence: TGTGCCAGCAGCATAGGACAGGGGATCGGGGCCAACGTCCTGACTTTC.

This clonotype was recorded many times. This rearrangement joins TRBV7-2 to TRBJ2-7; D is perhaps TRBD1 or TRBD2 (5 bases each). Germline V gene data show CDR1 as SGHTA and CDR2 as FQGNSA. This CDR3 contains 14 residues. V was trimmed by 5 bases and J by 0 bases, leaving 11 bases between them. The CDR3 is CASSEWDGSYEQYF. The DNA for the CDR3 is TGTGCCAGCAGCGAGTGGGACGGCTCCTACGAGCAGTACTTC. Variable domain in full (rest from reference TRBV7-2 and TRBJ2-7): GAGVSQSPSNKVTEKGKDVELRCDPISGHTALYWYRQSLGQGLEFLIYFQGNSAPDKSGLPSDRFSAERTGGSVSTLTIQRTQQEDSAVYLCASSEWDGSYEQYFGPGTRLTVT.

This clonotype came up a few times. The V gene is TRBV6-2 or TRBV6-3, the J gene TRBJ2-7; D is possibly TRBD1 (5 bases). The germline V gene encodes CDR1 MNHEY and CDR2 SVGEGT. The V gene lost 4 bases and the J gene lost 2 bases, with 15 bases spanning the gap. The CDR3 totals 15 residues. In nucleotides, the CDR3 is TGTGCCAGCAGTTGGTTTCTACAGGAGACCTACGAGCAGTACTTC. Translation: CASSWFLQETYEQYF.

The chain carries TRBV6-1 and TRBJ1-1; no clear D gene. The CDR3 runs to 15 residues. The V end lost 6 bases, the J end lost 1 base, and 15 bases lay between the germline ends. The germline V gene encodes CDR1 MNHNS and CDR2 SASEGT. CDR3 DNA: TGTGCCAGCAGGGACCCCGGGCTCCGGAACACTGAAGCTTTCTTT. Translating it yields CASRDPGLRNTEAFF.

This clonotype was found many times. DNA for the CDR3: TGTGCTAGTGGTTCCCTCCAGGGACCCTATGGCTACACCTTC. Translation: CASGSLQGPYGYTF. The chain links TRBV12-5 to TRBJ1-2, with D maybe TRBD1 (5 bases). Trimming pared 4 bases from V and 4 bases from J, leaving 13 bases between. The germline CDR1 and CDR2 sequences are LGHNT and FRNRAP. The CDR3 sequence is 14 residues long.

Ten or more counts support this clonotype. The V call is TRBV20-1, the J call TRBJ2-2; D possibly corresponds to TRBD1 (6 bases). Germline assignment: CDR1 DFQATT and CDR2 SNEGSKA (reference sequence). The CDR3 has 14 residues. The germline V and J ends were trimmed by 3 bases and 6 bases, with 14 bases remaining between them. CDR3 sequence: CSARMAGVAGELFF. DNA for the CDR3: TGCAGTGCTAGGATGGCAGGGGTGGCCGGGGAGCTGTTTTTT.